This T cell receptor beta chain was captured by sequencing in a study of pediatric ulcerative colitis. Regarding the study as a whole: Substantially fewer templates came from a couple of patients' blood samples. Blood-rectal clonal overlap within each person was significantly higher in ulcerative colitis patients than controls.

This was a survey-level run. TCRdb's copy holds only in-frame clones and misses some; the assay was immunoSEQ multiplex PCR. The table lists 25,000 to 35,000 clones, around 80% of them singletons. The diagnostic colonoscopy in ulcerative colitis patients preceded any immunosuppressive treatment. As for this clone: Its specificity is not known.

Germline V gene sequence: CDR1 MGHRA, CDR2 YSYEKL. This CDR3 spans 13 amino acids. The V gene lost 4 bases and the J gene lost 4 bases, with 7 bases spanning the gap. The clonotype was recovered from a boy between 5 and 17 years old with severe ulcerative colitis. This rearrangement joins TRBV4-1 to TRBJ2-2; unclear D gene. Sequencing was done on a sample of blood. The DNA for the CDR3 is TGCGCCAGCAGCCCGACGGTCACCGGGGAGCTGTTTTTT. Translating it yields CASSPTVTGELFF.